This TCR beta chain was documented in a study of CD8 T cells in ankylosing spondylitis. General study points: Seemingly characteristic of ankylosing spondylitis blood was a TCR beta motif consisting of under 10 highly homologous variants. Earlier studies detected some motif variants in reactive arthritis synovial fluid and blood. Relatively scarce in peripheral blood, disease-linked clones were CD8+. Reportedly, significant enrichment of disease-linked clones occurred in matched ankylosing spondylitis synovial fluid.

About this clonotype itself: The antigen is undetermined.

Making the TCR beta libraries involved quantitative 5'-RACE with molecular barcodes. MiXCR, run by TCRdb on the 5' RACE reads, gives a single entry per CDR3 protein. The sample yields some 800,000 distinct CDR3 sequences, over 9.5% seen once. V dropped 9 bases and J dropped 8 bases, with 22 bases sitting between them. Germline CDR1 is LNHDA and CDR2 is SQIVND (reference sequence). CDR3 length equals 14 residues. The clonotype originates from a male donor with ankylosing spondylitis. The V gene is TRBV19, the J gene TRBJ1-2; D is unclear. The sample comprised blood, either unsorted or a sorted T cell fraction (not recorded which). The CDR3 is CASRPLEALPGYTF. CDR3 bases: TGTGCCAGCCGACCTCTAGAGGCTCTTCCGGGCTACACCTTC.